The 14 T cell receptor beta chains given below trace back to one sample, sequenced in a study of CD8 T cells in Susac syndrome. It was with random hexamers that roughly 0.45 to 1 ug RNA was reverse transcribed. TCRdb reanalysed the immunoSEQ multiplex PCR reads using MiXCR and keeps one entry per CDR3 protein. The profile covers 300,000 to 350,000 distinct CDR3 sequences, with about 90% appearing a single time and roughly 0.059% taken by the ten largest. Sequenced material: CD4+ T cells from PBMCs. These receptors all stem from a human donor with multiple sclerosis.

The chain couples TRBV5-8 to TRBJ2-6; 7 bases agree with TRBD2. Germline V lookup: CDR1 SGHTS, CDR2 YDEGEE. This CDR3 is built from 18 residues. With V trimmed by 7 bases and J by 0 bases, 13 bases remained unmatched. The CDR3 is CASAPPGGSLSGANVLTF. CDR3 coding DNA: TGTGCCAGCGCCCCCCCCGGCGGGAGCCTCTCTGGGGCCAACGTCCTGACTTTC.

The gene calls are TRBV18 and TRBJ1-5, with D tentatively TRBD1 (5 bases). Germline V lookup: CDR1 KGHSH, CDR2 LQKENI. V was pared by 6 bases and J by 1 base, with 16 bases between. The length of the CDR3 is 16 residues. The CDR3 loop is CASSPRGGSSNQPQHF. DNA of the CDR3: TGTGCCAGCTCTCCCCGCGGGGGAAGCAGCAATCAGCCCCAGCATTTT.

The rearrangement joins TRBV29-1 to TRBJ2-1, with D perhaps TRBD1 (6 bases). Germline V gives CDR1 SQVTM, CDR2 ANQGSEA. This CDR3 is 13 amino acids long. As DNA, the CDR3 is TGCAACATAGGGGGTGGCTCGAGCGATGAGCAGTTCTTC. Its translation: CNIGGGSSDEQFF.

The rearrangement joins TRBV7-9 to TRBJ1-2, with TRBD1 as a possible D gene (5 bases). V lost 4 bases and J lost 9, with 21 bases in between. CDR1 SEHNR and CDR2 FQNEAQ come from the germline V gene (reference sequence). This CDR3 has 15 amino acids. CDR3: CASSSAPGLWGRYTF. In DNA, the CDR3 is TGTGCCAGCAGCTCCGCCCCGGGGCTCTGGGGTCGCTACACCTTC.

The count of this clonotype is one. V and J are TRBV9 and TRBJ1-1; tentative D call: TRBD1 (5 bases). The germline V and J ends were trimmed by 0 bases and 5 bases, with 11 bases remaining between them. Germline V CDR1 and CDR2: SGDLS, YYNGEE. This CDR3 region has 14 residues. The CDR3 coding sequence is TGTGCCAGCAGCGTAGTGCCAGGGAGGACTGAAGCTTTCTTT. Translating gives CASSVVPGRTEAFF. The entire variable domain, with the rest obtained from reference TRBV9 and TRBJ1-1, is as follows: DSGVTQTPKHLITATGQRVTLRCSPRSGDLSVYWYQQSLDQGLQFLIQYYNGEERAKGNILERFSAQQFPDLHSELNLSSLELGDSALYFCASSVVPGRTEAFFGQGTRLTVV.

This chain links TRBV30 with TRBJ1-1, with D uncertain. Germline CDR1 is GTSNPN and CDR2 is SVGIG (reference sequence). The CDR3 sequence is 13 residues long. Trimming removed 3 bases from V and 3 bases from J, with 11 bases in between. The CDR3, as DNA: TGTGCCTGGAGGCAGCAAGGCTACACTGAAGCTTTCTTT. As protein: CAWRQQGYTEAFF.

The V and J genes are TRBV12-3 or TRBV12-4 and TRBJ2-7; the match to TRBD1 covers 11 bases. CDR3 length equals 15 residues. The J segment lost 4 bases and the V segment lost 6 bases, leaving 8 bases of the junction unmatched. The CDR3 DNA sequence: TGTGCCAGCAGGCCTTCCGGGACAGGGGGTTACGAGCAGTACTTC. Protein: CASRPSGTGGYEQYF.

This clonotype was detected only once. The chain couples TRBV19 to TRBJ2-5; 8 positions match TRBD1. Germline V lookup: CDR1 LNHDA, CDR2 SQIVND (reference sequence). The trim removed 5 bases at V and 4 bases at J, leaving 9 bases unmatched. The CDR3 runs 15 residues. The CDR3 nucleotides are TGTGCCAGTAGTCAGACAGGGGAAGCTTCAGAGACCCAGTACTTC. Translation gives CASSQTGEASETQYF.

V usage is TRBV3-1 and J usage is TRBJ2-3; 8 bases agree with TRBD2. The CDR3 is 16 amino acids. V lost 0 bases to trimming and J lost 6 bases; unmatched junction nucleotides: 8. Germline CDR1 and CDR2: LGHDT and YNNKEL (reference sequence). For the CDR3, the DNA is TGTGCCAGCAGCCAAGATCCCACGGGAGGGTCGGATACGCAGTATTTT. This translates into CASSQDPTGGSDTQYF.

The rearrangement uses TRBV10-3 and TRBJ1-2; D unclear. Germline CDR1 is ENHRY and CDR2 is SYGVKD. This CDR3 has 14 amino acids. V lost 10 bases to trimming and J lost 3 bases, with 18 bases between them. CDR3 residues: CATWQLGGDYGYTF. CDR3 coding DNA: TGTGCCACCTGGCAGCTCGGTGGGGACTATGGCTACACCTTC.

The V and J genes are TRBV4-2 and TRBJ2-3; 12 bases match TRBD2. The length of the CDR3 is 20 residues. V dropped 1 base and J dropped 0; count of bases not matched to a gene: 11. Per germline, CDR1 LGHNA and CDR2 YNFKEQ. CDR3 sequence: CASSQGKTSGSRTSTDTQYF. CDR3 coding DNA: TGTGCCAGCAGCCAAGGGAAGACTAGCGGGAGCCGTACTAGCACAGATACGCAGTATTTT.

The chain employs TRBV12-3 or TRBV12-4 and TRBJ2-6, with no clear D. The V gene lost 2 bases and the J gene lost 4 bases, with 9 bases spanning the gap. The CDR3 has 15 amino acids. DNA for the CDR3: TGTGCCAGCAGTTTACCAACCCGGGGGGCCAACGTCCTGACTTTC. It yields the protein CASSLPTRGANVLTF.

This clonotype is a singleton in its sample. The genes are TRBV30 and TRBJ1-2; the D gene is possibly TRBD1 (5 bases). The ends were cut back, 2 bases at V and 6 bases at J, with 16 bases in the middle. Germline V gene sequence: CDR1 GTSNPN, CDR2 SVGIG (reference sequence). There are 14 residues in the CDR3. The CDR3 nucleotides are TGTGCCTGGAGTACGACGGGACGGCCGAATGGCTACACCTTC. This encodes CAWSTTGRPNGYTF.

The V gene is TRBV12-3 or TRBV12-4, the J gene TRBJ2-5, with 11 nucleotides matching TRBD2. The CDR3 has 17 amino acids. The junction had 12 bases not matched to a gene; V was cut back by 4 bases and J by 5 bases. The CDR3 reads CASSSLAGGPLGETQYF. The CDR3 bases are TGTGCCAGCAGTTCTTTAGCGGGAGGGCCCCTTGGGGAGACCCAGTACTTC.